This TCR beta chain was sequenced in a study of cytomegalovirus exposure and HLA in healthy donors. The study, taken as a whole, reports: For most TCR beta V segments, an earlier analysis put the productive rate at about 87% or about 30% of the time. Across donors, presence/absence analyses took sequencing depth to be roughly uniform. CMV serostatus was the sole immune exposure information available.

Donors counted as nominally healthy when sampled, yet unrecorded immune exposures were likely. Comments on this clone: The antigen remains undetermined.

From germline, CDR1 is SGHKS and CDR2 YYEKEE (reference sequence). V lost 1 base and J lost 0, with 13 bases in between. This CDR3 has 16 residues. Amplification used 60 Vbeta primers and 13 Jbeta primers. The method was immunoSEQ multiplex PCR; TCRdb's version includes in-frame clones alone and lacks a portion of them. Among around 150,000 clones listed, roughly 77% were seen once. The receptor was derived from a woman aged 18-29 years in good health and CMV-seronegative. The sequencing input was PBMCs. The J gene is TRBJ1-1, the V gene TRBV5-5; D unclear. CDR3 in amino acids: CASSLKAGIMNTEAFF. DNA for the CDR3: TGTGCCAGCAGCTTGAAGGCAGGAATTATGAACACTGAAGCTTTCTTT.